This T cell receptor (beta chain) appears in the sequencing data of a study of blood T cell repertoires in COVID-19. In the study overall: There were acute and convalescent COVID-19 samples, and they came from the United States, Italy and Spain. The analysed material was cDNA or gDNA that came from T cells, B-cell-depleted T cells, or PBMCs.

Per the original methods: It was from reference gene primer amplification that nucleated cell counts were estimated. Profiling relied on immunoSEQ multiplex PCR, and the TCRdb table lists in-frame clones only, not all of them. That table supplies the V and J calls and clone size; D and trimming were determined from the DNA. The data hold approximately 69,000 clones, with approximately 87% observed a single time. The germline V gene has CDR1 SGDLS and CDR2 YYNGEE. Trimming shortened V by 3 bases and J by 3 bases, and 18 bases separated the two germline ends. CDR3 size: 16 residues. The sequence was obtained from an elderly woman with acute or convalescent COVID-19. The sequenced sample consisted of peripheral blood. The J gene is TRBJ1-1, the V gene TRBV9, with TRBD1 as a possible D gene (5 bases). This CDR3 is CASSGTGDGSYTEAFF. As DNA, the CDR3 is TGTGCCAGCAGCGGAACGGGGGACGGAAGCTACACTGAAGCTTTCTTT.